The T cell receptor (beta chain) described here comes from a study of blood T cell dynamics during melanoma immunotherapy. Time point specified: week 3, after first cycle of checkpoint inhibitor. By sample share, this clone is large. The CDR3 extends over 15 amino acids. Germline V lookup: CDR1 MNHEY, CDR2 SMNVEV (reference sequence). Trimming at V came to 0 bases and at J to 9 bases, leaving 2 bases not matched to a gene. The repertoire was sequenced with immunoSEQ multiplex PCR; TCRdb's copy has only in-frame clones and lacks some. The sample contains around 10,000 clones, about 92% of which appear only once.

This receptor was identified in a human donor with melanoma. The rearrangement uses TRBV27 and TRBJ2-1; 13 bases match TRBD2. Sequencing was performed on blood, taken from a patient treated with checkpoint blockade. DNA of the CDR3: TGTGCCAGCAGTTTATCGGGACTAGCGGGACTTGAGCAGTTCTTC. This gives the protein CASSLSGLAGLEQFF.